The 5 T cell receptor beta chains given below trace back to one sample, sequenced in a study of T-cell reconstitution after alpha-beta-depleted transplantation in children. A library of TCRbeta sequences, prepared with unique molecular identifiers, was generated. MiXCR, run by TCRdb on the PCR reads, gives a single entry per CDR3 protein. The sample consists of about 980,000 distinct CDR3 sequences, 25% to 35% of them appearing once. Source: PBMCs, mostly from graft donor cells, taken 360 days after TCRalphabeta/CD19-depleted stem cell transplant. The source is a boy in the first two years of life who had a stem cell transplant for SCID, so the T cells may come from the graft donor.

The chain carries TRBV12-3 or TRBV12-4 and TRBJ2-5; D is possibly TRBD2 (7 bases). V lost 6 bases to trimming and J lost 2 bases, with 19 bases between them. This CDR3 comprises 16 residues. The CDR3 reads CASSPRRGGGQETQYF. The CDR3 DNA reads TGTGCCAGCAGCCCTCGAAGGGGAGGGGGGCAAGAGACCCAGTACTTC.

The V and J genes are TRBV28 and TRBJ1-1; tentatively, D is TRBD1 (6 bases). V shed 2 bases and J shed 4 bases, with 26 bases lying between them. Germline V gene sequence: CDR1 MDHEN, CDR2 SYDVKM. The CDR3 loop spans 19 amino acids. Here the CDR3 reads CASSLPLADGEGGSTEAFF. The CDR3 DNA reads TGTGCCAGCAGTTTACCGTTGGCGGACGGAGAAGGGGGGAGCACTGAAGCTTTCTTT.

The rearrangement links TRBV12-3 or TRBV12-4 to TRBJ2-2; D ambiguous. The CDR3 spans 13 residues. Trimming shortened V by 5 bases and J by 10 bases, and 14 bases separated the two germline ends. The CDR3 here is CASSPPLKLELFF. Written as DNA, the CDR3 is TGTGCCAGCAGTCCACCTCTAAAGTTGGAGCTGTTTTTT.

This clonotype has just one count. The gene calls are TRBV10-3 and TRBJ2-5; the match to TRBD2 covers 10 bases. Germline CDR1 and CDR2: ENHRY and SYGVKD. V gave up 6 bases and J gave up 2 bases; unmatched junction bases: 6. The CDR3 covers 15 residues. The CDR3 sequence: CAIRGGLAVQETQYF. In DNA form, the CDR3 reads TGTGCCATCAGGGGCGGACTAGCGGTGCAAGAGACCCAGTACTTC.

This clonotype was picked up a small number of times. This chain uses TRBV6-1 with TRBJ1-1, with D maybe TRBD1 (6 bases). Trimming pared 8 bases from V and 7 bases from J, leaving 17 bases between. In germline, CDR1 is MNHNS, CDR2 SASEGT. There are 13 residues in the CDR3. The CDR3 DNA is TGTGCCAGCTGGAGGGGGGCAGAGAGTGAAGCTTTCTTT. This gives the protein CASWRGAESEAFF.